Listed below are T cell receptor beta chains from one sample, sequenced in a study of blood T cell repertoires in COVID-19. TCRdb keeps only in-frame clones here, not all; method: immunoSEQ multiplex PCR. The table lists about 120,000 clones, roughly nine tenths of them singletons. What was sequenced was peripheral blood. The receptors stem from a woman in her sixties or seventies with COVID-19, enrolled during active disease. Each CDR3 is given with its conserved first and last residue. The D gene is left open where the match is weak. Size values are once, few and many counts, or a class for expanded clones, and some rows have none.

j_call: TRBJ2-1
d_call: .
v_call: TRBV2
clone_size: .
cdr3_aa: CASIYYNEQFF
cdr3_nt: TGTGCCAGCATTTACTACAATGAGCAGTTCTTC

j_call: TRBJ1-2
d_call: TRBD1
v_call: TRBV7-2
clone_size: few
cdr3_aa: CASSPGQGNFYGYTF
cdr3_nt: TGTGCCAGCAGCCCGGGACAGGGGAATTTCTATGGCTACACCTTC

j_call: TRBJ1-1
d_call: TRBD1
v_call: TRBV19
clone_size: .
cdr3_aa: CASRAQGWTEAFF
cdr3_nt: TGTGCCAGTAGGGCACAGGGGTGGACTGAAGCTTTCTTT

j_call: TRBJ2-1
d_call: .
v_call: TRBV5-5
clone_size: .
cdr3_aa: CASRSSVYNEQFF
cdr3_nt: TGTGCCAGCAGATCGTCGGTTTACAATGAGCAGTTCTTC

j_call: TRBJ2-2
d_call: TRBD1
v_call: TRBV9
clone_size: .
cdr3_aa: CASSVGDRANTGELFF
cdr3_nt: TGTGCCAGCAGCGTAGGGGACAGGGCGAACACCGGGGAGCTGTTTTTT

j_call: TRBJ1-1
d_call: .
v_call: TRBV29-1
clone_size: .
cdr3_aa: CSVALGGNTEAFF
cdr3_nt: TGCAGCGTCGCCTTAGGGGGAAACACTGAAGCTTTCTTT

j_call: TRBJ1-5
d_call: TRBD1
v_call: TRBV7-9
clone_size: .
cdr3_aa: CASSRSRTGASNQPQHF
cdr3_nt: TGTGCCAGCAGCCGGTCCCGGACAGGGGCAAGCAATCAGCCCCAGCATTTT

j_call: TRBJ2-5
d_call: .
v_call: TRBV24-1
clone_size: few
cdr3_aa: CATSDPGETQYF
cdr3_nt: TGTGCCACCAGTGATCCCGGAGAGACCCAGTACTTC

j_call: TRBJ1-2
d_call: .
v_call: TRBV18
clone_size: .
cdr3_aa: CASSPDLIYGYTF
cdr3_nt: TGTGCCAGCTCACCCGACTTAATCTATGGCTACACCTTC

j_call: TRBJ2-5
d_call: .
v_call: TRBV19
clone_size: .
cdr3_aa: CASSITGSGETQYF
cdr3_nt: TGTGCCAGTAGTATCACAGGGTCGGGAGAGACCCAGTACTTC

j_call: TRBJ2-1
d_call: .
v_call: TRBV4-1
clone_size: .
cdr3_aa: CASSQLPGGVGRINEQFF
cdr3_nt: TGCGCCAGCAGCCAACTCCCCGGGGGAGTAGGGAGGATAAATGAGCAGTTCTTC

j_call: TRBJ1-1
d_call: .
v_call: TRBV5-1
clone_size: .
cdr3_aa: CASSLDSGDEAFF
cdr3_nt: TGCGCCAGCAGCTTGGACAGCGGTGATGAAGCTTTCTTT

j_call: TRBJ1-2
d_call: .
v_call: TRBV2
clone_size: .
cdr3_aa: CASSPDRYNYGYTF
cdr3_nt: TGTGCCAGCAGCCCTGACAGATATAACTATGGCTACACCTTC

j_call: TRBJ2-1
d_call: .
v_call: TRBV11-3
clone_size: .
cdr3_aa: CASSSPGDQPSNEQFF
cdr3_nt: TGTGCCAGCAGCTCCCCAGGGGACCAACCTAGCAATGAGCAGTTCTTC

j_call: TRBJ1-2
d_call: TRBD1
v_call: TRBV10-2
clone_size: .
cdr3_aa: CASRRTGLGYTF
cdr3_nt: TGCGCCAGCAGGAGGACAGGGCTTGGCTACACCTTC

j_call: TRBJ1-1
d_call: .
v_call: TRBV18
clone_size: few
cdr3_aa: CASSGQGKAEAFF
cdr3_nt: TGTGCCAGCTCAGGTCAGGGGAAGGCTGAAGCTTTCTTT

j_call: TRBJ1-1
d_call: .
v_call: TRBV27
clone_size: .
cdr3_aa: CASSLWGEEAFF
cdr3_nt: TGTGCCAGCAGTTTATGGGGCGAAGAAGCTTTCTTT

j_call: TRBJ2-7
d_call: .
v_call: TRBV6-5
clone_size: .
cdr3_aa: CASRPTVPSYEQYF
cdr3_nt: TGTGCCAGCCGGCCGACAGTCCCGTCCTACGAGCAGTACTTC

j_call: TRBJ1-4
d_call: .
v_call: TRBV6-6
clone_size: .
cdr3_aa: CASCRFPNEKLFF
cdr3_nt: TGTGCCAGCTGCCGGTTCCCTAATGAAAAACTGTTTTTT

j_call: TRBJ1-2
d_call: TRBD1
v_call: TRBV6-5
clone_size: .
cdr3_aa: CASRTTPRQGGYTF
cdr3_nt: TGTGCCAGCAGGACAACCCCCCGACAGGGGGGCTACACCTTC

j_call: TRBJ1-3
d_call: .
v_call: TRBV6-6
clone_size: .
cdr3_aa: CASRQDSGNTIYF
cdr3_nt: TGTGCCAGCAGGCAGGACTCTGGAAACACCATATATTTT

j_call: TRBJ1-1
d_call: .
v_call: TRBV6-5
clone_size: .
cdr3_aa: CASRAGWMAFF
cdr3_nt: TGTGCCAGCAGAGCAGGGTGGATGGCTTTCTTT

j_call: TRBJ2-3
d_call: .
v_call: TRBV5-1
clone_size: .
cdr3_aa: CASSLFSGVADTQYF
cdr3_nt: TGCGCCAGCAGCTTGTTCAGCGGTGTCGCAGATACGCAGTATTTT

j_call: TRBJ2-1
d_call: TRBD2
v_call: TRBV19
clone_size: .
cdr3_aa: CASSIAGGERALKGSYNEQFF
cdr3_nt: TGTGCCAGTAGTATAGCGGGAGGGGAGCGGGCCCTAAAGGGCTCCTACAATGAGCAGTTCTTC

j_call: TRBJ1-2
d_call: .
v_call: TRBV28
clone_size: .
cdr3_aa: CASSLMSTNYGYTF
cdr3_nt: TGTGCCAGCAGTTTAATGTCAACTAACTATGGCTACACCTTC

j_call: TRBJ1-2
d_call: .
v_call: TRBV6-1
clone_size: .
cdr3_aa: CASSDELIYGYTF
cdr3_nt: TGTGCCAGCAGTGATGAACTTATCTATGGCTACACCTTC

j_call: TRBJ1-1
d_call: .
v_call: TRBV6-5
clone_size: .
cdr3_aa: CASSQTQRNTEAFF
cdr3_nt: TGTGCCAGCAGTCAGACCCAGCGTAACACTGAAGCTTTCTTT

j_call: TRBJ2-5
d_call: TRBD2
v_call: TRBV5-4
clone_size: .
cdr3_aa: CASSLFAGGRKTQYF
cdr3_nt: TGTGCCAGCAGCTTGTTTGCGGGGGGGCGCAAGACCCAGTACTTC

j_call: TRBJ1-2
d_call: .
v_call: TRBV7-2
clone_size: once
cdr3_aa: CASSPTRYGYTF
cdr3_nt: TGTGCCAGCAGCCCCACGAGATATGGCTACACCTTC

j_call: TRBJ2-1
d_call: TRBD2
v_call: TRBV6-5
clone_size: .
cdr3_aa: CATKRGGYYEQFF
cdr3_nt: TGTGCCACGAAGCGGGGGGGATACTATGAGCAGTTCTTC

j_call: TRBJ1-4
d_call: .
v_call: TRBV5-4
clone_size: .
cdr3_aa: CASSLPGTGGEKLFF
cdr3_nt: TGTGCCAGCAGCCTCCCCGGGACGGGAGGTGAAAAACTGTTTTTT

j_call: TRBJ2-5
d_call: TRBD2
v_call: TRBV3-1/TRBV3-2
clone_size: once
cdr3_aa: CASSQDRRGGRETQYF
cdr3_nt: TGTGCCAGCAGCCAAGATCGGCGGGGGGGTCGAGAGACCCAGTACTTC

j_call: TRBJ1-1
d_call: TRBD1
v_call: TRBV18
clone_size: .
cdr3_aa: CASSPPRDSKTEAFF
cdr3_nt: TGTGCCAGCTCACCACCCCGGGACAGCAAAACTGAAGCTTTCTTT

j_call: TRBJ1-1
d_call: TRBD1
v_call: TRBV18
clone_size: .
cdr3_aa: CASSPQTGGNTEAFF
cdr3_nt: TGTGCCAGCTCACCACAGACAGGGGGAAACACTGAAGCTTTCTTT

j_call: TRBJ2-7
d_call: .
v_call: TRBV7-8
clone_size: .
cdr3_aa: CASSRTDSSYEQYF
cdr3_nt: TGTGCCAGCAGCCGAACCGACAGCTCCTACGAGCAGTACTTC

j_call: TRBJ1-6
d_call: .
v_call: TRBV10-3
clone_size: .
cdr3_aa: CAISESRQPSSPLHF
cdr3_nt: TGTGCCATCAGTGAGTCGCGGCAGCCGAGTTCACCCCTCCACTTT

j_call: TRBJ1-5
d_call: TRBD1
v_call: TRBV3-1/TRBV3-2
clone_size: .
cdr3_aa: CASSLGQSNQPQHF
cdr3_nt: TGTGCCAGCAGCCTGGGACAGAGCAATCAGCCCCAGCATTTT

j_call: TRBJ2-4
d_call: .
v_call: TRBV9
clone_size: .
cdr3_aa: CASSVDLAKNIQYF
cdr3_nt: TGTGCCAGCAGCGTAGACTTAGCCAAAAACATTCAGTACTTC

j_call: TRBJ1-2
d_call: TRBD1
v_call: TRBV6-5
clone_size: .
cdr3_aa: CASRVQGNYGYTF
cdr3_nt: TGTGCCAGCAGAGTACAGGGGAACTATGGCTACACCTTC

j_call: TRBJ2-7
d_call: TRBD1
v_call: TRBV7-2
clone_size: .
cdr3_aa: CASSSNDRAVYEQYF
cdr3_nt: TGTGCCAGCAGCTCCAACGACAGGGCGGTCTACGAGCAGTACTTC

j_call: TRBJ2-2
d_call: TRBD2
v_call: TRBV4-2
clone_size: .
cdr3_aa: CASSQGTSGGKPGELFF
cdr3_nt: TGTGCCAGCAGCCAAGGGACTAGCGGGGGGAAACCCGGGGAGCTGTTTTTT

j_call: TRBJ1-2
d_call: .
v_call: TRBV19
clone_size: few
cdr3_aa: CASSIGGPESGYTF
cdr3_nt: TGTGCCAGTAGTATAGGGGGCCCGGAGAGTGGCTACACCTTC

j_call: TRBJ2-7
d_call: .
v_call: TRBV5-1
clone_size: .
cdr3_aa: CASSLPGAYEQYF
cdr3_nt: TGCGCCAGCAGCCTTCCAGGGGCCTACGAGCAGTACTTC

j_call: TRBJ1-5
d_call: .
v_call: TRBV28
clone_size: once
cdr3_aa: CASSPNRARTSWRQPQHF
cdr3_nt: TGTGCCAGCAGTCCAAACCGTGCTAGAACCTCTTGGAGGCAGCCCCAGCATTTT

j_call: TRBJ2-2
d_call: TRBD2
v_call: TRBV27
clone_size: few
cdr3_aa: CASSFRGPWRGDLAGELFF
cdr3_nt: TGTGCCAGCAGTTTCAGGGGCCCTTGGCGGGGGGATTTGGCCGGGGAGCTGTTTTTT

j_call: TRBJ1-3
d_call: .
v_call: TRBV7-6
clone_size: .
cdr3_aa: CASSLAVQGLGSGNTIYF
cdr3_nt: TGTGCCAGCAGCTTAGCTGTTCAGGGGCTCGGATCTGGAAACACCATATATTTT

j_call: TRBJ1-1
d_call: .
v_call: TRBV7-9
clone_size: .
cdr3_aa: CASSSPTAMNTEAFF
cdr3_nt: TGTGCCAGCAGCTCGCCGACAGCCATGAACACTGAAGCTTTCTTT

j_call: TRBJ1-2
d_call: .
v_call: TRBV7-9
clone_size: .
cdr3_aa: CASSLGQGNGYTF
cdr3_nt: TGTGCCAGCAGCTTAGGGCAGGGGAACGGCTACACCTTC